Listed here are 17 T cell receptor beta chains from one sample, sequenced in a study of shared clonotypes between healthy human individuals. Measured with immunoSEQ multiplex PCR; TCRdb has only the in-frame clones, and not every one. This table holds around 750,000 clones, roughly 70% found once. Source material: memory CD4+ T cells sorted from blood. The subset was: CD45RA-negative fraction. The receptor source for this set is a woman in her thirties in good health.

This sequence joins TRBV9 and TRBJ1-5, with a tentative D call TRBD1 (5 bases). V was cut by 0 bases and J by 4 bases, with 11 bases left in between. From germline, CDR1 is SGDLS and CDR2 YYNGEE. The CDR3 consists of 15 residues. This CDR3 is CASSVDPTANQPQHF. CDR3 DNA: TGTGCCAGCAGCGTAGACCCGACAGCGAATCAGCCCCAGCATTTT. The whole variable domain, remainder taken from reference TRBV9 and TRBJ1-5, is DSGVTQTPKHLITATGQRVTLRCSPRSGDLSVYWYQQSLDQGLQFLIQYYNGEERAKGNILERFSAQQFPDLHSELNLSSLELGDSALYFCASSVDPTANQPQHFGDGTRLSIL.

The V and J genes are TRBV5-1 and TRBJ2-3; D is undetermined. Trimming stripped 4 bases from V and 1 base from J, with 7 bases between. This CDR3 has 13 amino acids. Germline V gene data show CDR1 as SGHRS and CDR2 as YFSETQ. Here the CDR3 reads CASSGVGTDTQYF. The CDR3 DNA is TGCGCCAGCAGCGGGGTGGGCACAGATACGCAGTATTTT.

The CDR3 DNA reads TGTGCCAGTAGTCCCCGGATAGCGGGAGAGGCAGATACGCAGTATTTT. It is translated as CASSPRIAGEADTQYF. This chain joins TRBV19 and TRBJ2-3, with 9 bases lining up with TRBD2. V lost 5 bases to trimming and J lost 4 bases; unmatched junction nucleotides: 10. The CDR3 has 16 amino acids. Germline V gene sequence: CDR1 LNHDA, CDR2 SQIVND (reference sequence).

The V and J genes are TRBV7-9 and TRBJ1-1, with 9 positions matching TRBD1. Germline lookup yields CDR1 SEHNR and CDR2 FQNEAQ (reference sequence). The trim removed 5 bases at V and 5 bases at J, leaving 15 bases unmatched. This CDR3 is 17 amino acids long. The CDR3 spells CASSEPGQGRDRTEAFF. The CDR3 DNA is TGTGCCAGCAGCGAACCGGGACAGGGTAGGGATCGGACTGAAGCTTTCTTT.

This chain links TRBV19 with TRBJ2-2, with 9 bases matching TRBD1. The trim removed 3 bases at V and 4 bases at J, leaving 3 bases unmatched. The CDR3 consists of 15 residues. Germline-derived CDR1 and CDR2 are LNHDA and SQIVND (reference sequence). Here the CDR3 DNA reads TGTGCCAGTAGTATCCGGGACAGGGCCACCGGGGAGCTGTTTTTT. Its protein product is CASSIRDRATGELFF.

The V and J genes are TRBV19 and TRBJ1-2, with 8 bases that match TRBD1. Germline V CDR1 and CDR2: LNHDA, SQIVND (reference sequence). The CDR3 contains 16 residues. V shed 7 bases, J shed 5 bases, and the junction held 15 bases outside the gene matches. The CDR3 DNA sequence: TGTGCCAGTACCGACCCCTTGGGACAGGCGATATATGGCTACACCTTC. Encoded protein: CASTDPLGQAIYGYTF.

This clone was seen more than once but under ten times. The chain couples TRBV2 to TRBJ2-1; D tentatively fits TRBD1 or TRBD2 (5 bases each). The length of the CDR3 is 15 residues. Trimming stripped 4 bases from V and 10 bases from J, with 20 bases between. CDR1 and CDR2 from the germline V gene are SNHLY and FYNNEI. CDR3 region: CASSVGRPTLGEQFF. CDR3 DNA: TGTGCCAGCAGTGTGGGACGGCCCACACTCGGGGAGCAGTTCTTC.

V and J are TRBV25-1 and TRBJ2-2; 9 bases line up with TRBD1. The length of the CDR3 is 16 residues. CDR1 MGHDK and CDR2 SYGVNS come from the germline V gene. The junction had 7 bases not matched to a gene; V was cut back by 3 bases and J by 5 bases. In nucleotides, the CDR3 is TGTGCCAGCAGTGATTCGGGCGGACAGGGGACCGGGGAGCTGTTTTTT. Amino acid sequence: CASSDSGGQGTGELFF.

This clone appeared a few times. The chain combines TRBV2 with TRBJ1-2; 8 bases line up with TRBD1. From germline, CDR1 is SNHLY and CDR2 FYNNEI. V shed 7 bases and J 7 bases; nucleotides not matched to a gene: 5. There are 12 residues in the CDR3. The CDR3 loop reads CASTETGAGYTF. As DNA, the CDR3 is TGTGCCAGCACCGAGACAGGGGCTGGCTACACCTTC.

This sequence joins TRBV5-1 and TRBJ1-1, with D perhaps TRBD1 (5 bases). Germline CDR1 and CDR2: SGHRS and YFSETQ. Trimming took 1 base from V and 0 from J, leaving 10 bases between them. The CDR3 sequence is 15 residues long. CDR3 DNA: TGCGCCAGCAGCTTGTTCGCAGGGATGAACACTGAAGCTTTCTTT. It codes for CASSLFAGMNTEAFF.

This chain links TRBV28 with TRBJ1-5, with D perhaps TRBD1 (5 bases). This CDR3 comprises 16 residues. Looked up from germline, CDR1 is MDHEN and CDR2 is SYDVKM. V was pared by 5 bases and J by 5 bases, with 19 bases between. The CDR3 here is CASSHQGVRGYQPQHF. The CDR3 DNA reads as TGTGCCAGCAGTCACCAGGGAGTCCGGGGTTATCAGCCCCAGCATTTT.

The V gene is TRBV5-1, the J gene TRBJ2-5; D unclear. The CDR3 is made up of 15 amino acids. Germline V lookup: CDR1 SGHRS, CDR2 YFSETQ. Deletions cut 3 bases from V and 2 bases from J, with 14 bases between. The DNA of the CDR3 is TGCGCCAGCAGCTCGGACCCCCCACCTCAAGAGACCCAGTACTTC. This encodes CASSSDPPPQETQYF.

Ten or more counts support this clone. The rearrangement links TRBV6-4 to TRBJ2-5; maybe TRBD2 (6 bases). With 5 bases removed from V and 5 bases from J, the gap between germline ends came to 12 bases. This CDR3 is built from 13 residues. Germline CDR1 reads MRHNA; CDR2 reads SNTAGT. CDR3 bases: TGTGCCAGCAGTCCGGGAGAATCGGAGACCCAGTACTTC. It yields the protein CASSPGESETQYF.

J is TRBJ2-3 and V is TRBV5-6; no clear D. V was trimmed by 1 base and J by 4 bases, leaving 19 bases between them. Germline V lookup: CDR1 SGHDT, CDR2 YYEEEE. This CDR3 contains 17 residues. The CDR3: CASSLLLQLGSADTQYF. The DNA of the CDR3 is TGTGCCAGCAGCTTGCTCCTCCAGCTCGGGTCGGCAGATACGCAGTATTTT.

This rearrangement joins TRBV28 to TRBJ2-7; the D is unclear. The CDR3 has 14 amino acids. The V gene lost 8 bases and the J gene lost 5 bases, with 19 bases spanning the gap. Germline-derived CDR1 and CDR2 are MDHEN and SYDVKM. CDR3 region: CASFGGVSLNEQYF. The CDR3 DNA is TGTGCCAGCTTCGGTGGGGTTTCCCTTAACGAGCAGTACTTC. The full variable domain, in which reference TRBV28 and TRBJ2-7 provide the parts outside the CDR3, is DVKVTQSSRYLVKRTGEKVFLECVQDMDHENMFWYRQDPGLGLRLIYFSYDVKMKEKGDIPEGYSVSREKKERFSLILESASTNQTSMYLCASFGGVSLNEQYFGPGTRLTVT.

V usage is TRBV28 and J usage is TRBJ2-3; TRBD2 matches at 7 bases. The CDR3 is 15 amino acids. Per the germline V gene, CDR1 is MDHEN and CDR2 is SYDVKM. Germline trimming cut 3 bases from V and 4 bases from J; bases unmatched to any gene: 7. CDR3 nucleotides: TGTGCCAGCAGTTTGGTTGGACTAGGGGCAGATACGCAGTATTTT. It yields the protein CASSLVGLGADTQYF.

The V call is TRBV2, the J call TRBJ2-7, with D possibly called TRBD1 or TRBD2 (7 bases each). Trimming took 8 bases from V and 6 from J, leaving 11 bases between them. The CDR3 has 11 amino acids. In germline, CDR1 is SNHLY, CDR2 FYNNEI. The chain's CDR3 is CASDREGEQYF. The CDR3 coding sequence is TGTGCCAGCGACAGGGAGGGCGAGCAGTACTTC.